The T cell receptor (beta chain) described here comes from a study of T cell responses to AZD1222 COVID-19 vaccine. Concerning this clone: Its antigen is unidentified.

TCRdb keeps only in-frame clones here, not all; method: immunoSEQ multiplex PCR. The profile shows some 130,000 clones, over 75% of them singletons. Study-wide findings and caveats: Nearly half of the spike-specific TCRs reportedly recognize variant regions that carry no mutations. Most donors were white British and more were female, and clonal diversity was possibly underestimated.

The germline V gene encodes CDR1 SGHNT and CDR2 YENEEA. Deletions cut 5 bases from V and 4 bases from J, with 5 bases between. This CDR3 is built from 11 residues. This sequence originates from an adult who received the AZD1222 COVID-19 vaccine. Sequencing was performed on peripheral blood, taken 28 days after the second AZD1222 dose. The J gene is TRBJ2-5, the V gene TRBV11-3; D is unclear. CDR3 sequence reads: CASSTRETQYF. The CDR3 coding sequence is TGTGCCAGCAGCACGAGAGAGACCCAGTACTTC.